This record concerns one T cell receptor (beta chain) sequence. Its antigen remains unidentified. The entry originates in a study of T cells in Graves' hyperthyroidism and ophthalmopathy. Study-wide findings and caveats: Ophthalmopathy was identified by the model a median approximately 6.4 months ahead of onset.

V lost 6 bases and J 6 bases, leaving 14 bases between the germline ends. The CDR3 consists of 14 residues. Germline V gene sequence: CDR1 MDHEN, CDR2 SYDVKM. Exclusions: uncontrolled infection, other autoimmune disease, pregnancy, lactation. RNA transcripts provided the source from which TCR beta CDR3 regions were amplified. RT-PCR in the first round (using the HTBI primer set) targeted the TCR CDR3. TCRdb analysed the multiplex PCR reads with MiXCR anew, one entry per CDR3 protein. The sample contains fewer than 700,000 distinct CDR3 sequences, about a sixth of which appear only once. The sample comprised blood. The sequence was obtained from a woman between 18 and 30 years old with Graves' ophthalmopathy. V and J are TRBV28 and TRBJ2-2, with D perhaps TRBD1 (6 bases). The CDR3 is CASRPLGGSGELFF. CDR3 nucleotide sequence: TGTGCCAGCAGACCTCTAGGGGGTTCCGGGGAGCTGTTTTTT.